The sequence of this TCR beta chain was determined in a study of CD8+ T cells in alopecia areata. Regarding the study as a whole: Whereas mice showed it more clearly, TCR sharing across patients was murkier, possibly because of HLA. Resident alphabeta T cells of normal skin are also sequenced in scalp samples. In lesional scalp, particularly from alopecia totalis/universalis, clonality was higher than in normal scalp.

Turning to this clone: Its antigen remains unidentified.

Sequencing templates came from extracted RNA that was reverse transcribed into cDNA. Repertoires were generated with immunoSEQ multiplex PCR, while TCRdb's copy carries only in-frame clones and drops some. The sample shows fewer than 150,000 clones, roughly four fifths of them seen only once. Treatment given: oral pan-JAK inhibitor, 5-10 mg twice daily. Sorted out of PBMCs were CD4+ T cells and CD8+ T cells. Trimming took 0 bases from V and 4 from J; bases not matched to a gene: 10. CDR3 length: 18 residues. The germline gives CDR1 LNHNV, CDR2 YYDKDF (reference sequence). The V and J genes are TRBV15 and TRBJ2-1; 9 bases align to TRBD1. Sequencing was performed on CD8+ T cells sorted from blood, taken at week 4, from a patient treated with tofacitinib. This receptor was taken from a human donor with alopecia areata. The DNA for the CDR3 is TGTGCCACCAGCAGAGAGGGGACGAGGACAGGGGTTTACAATGAGCAGTTCTTC. Encoded protein: CATSREGTRTGVYNEQFF.